This T cell receptor (beta chain) was found in a study of shared clonotypes between healthy human individuals. Here immunoSEQ multiplex PCR was the method, and the copy in TCRdb shows in-frame clones only, minus some. This sample has fewer than 850,000 clones, with about three quarters found just once. CD4+ cells were split into CD45RA+ naive and CD45RA-negative memory subsets. Input material: memory CD4+ T cells sorted from blood. Subset of the sample: CD45RA-negative fraction. This receptor was taken from a woman aged 30 to 39 in good health.

CDR3 region: CASSSRPGTDTQYF. DNA for the CDR3: TGTGCCAGCAGCTCGCGACCTGGCACAGATACGCAGTATTTT. The J gene is TRBJ2-3, the V gene TRBV7-6; D gene ambiguous. V was clipped by 4 bases and J by 1 base, with 9 bases between them. The CDR3 has 14 amino acids. The V gene's germline CDR1 is SGHVS and CDR2 FNYEAQ.